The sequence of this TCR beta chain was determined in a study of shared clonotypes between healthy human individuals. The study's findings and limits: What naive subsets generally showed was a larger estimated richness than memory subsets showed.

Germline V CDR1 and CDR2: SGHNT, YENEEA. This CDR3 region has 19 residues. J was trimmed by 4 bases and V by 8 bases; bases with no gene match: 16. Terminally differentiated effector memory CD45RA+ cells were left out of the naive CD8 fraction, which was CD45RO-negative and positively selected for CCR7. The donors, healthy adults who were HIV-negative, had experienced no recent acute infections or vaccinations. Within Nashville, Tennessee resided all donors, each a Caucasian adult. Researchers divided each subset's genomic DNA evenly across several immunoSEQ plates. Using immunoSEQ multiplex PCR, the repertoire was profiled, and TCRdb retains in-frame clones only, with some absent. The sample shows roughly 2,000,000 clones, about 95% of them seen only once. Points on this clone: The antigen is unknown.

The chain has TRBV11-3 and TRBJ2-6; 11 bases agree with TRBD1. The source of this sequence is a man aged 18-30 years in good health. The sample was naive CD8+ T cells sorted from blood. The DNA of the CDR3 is TGTGCCAGCCCAGTAGACGGACAGGGGGCTTTGAGAGGGGCCAACGTCCTGACTTTC. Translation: CASPVDGQGALRGANVLTF.